These 11 T cell receptor beta chains were sequenced from one sample in a study of blood T cell repertoires in COVID-19 (TCRdb year 2020). Library preparation used the immunoSEQ multiplex PCR assay. Imported from immuneACCESS, the table was reduced by TCRdb to in-frame sequences with V and J called. These copies leave out some clones; in studies compared against another copy, an unresolved V gene accounts for under half, and the cause of the remainder is not known. The sample includes more than 250,000 clones, with more than 70% observed a single time. Of the sample, roughly 6.7% is held by the ten largest clones. The specimen sequenced was peripheral blood. These receptors came from a man younger than 35 who had recovered from COVID-19.

This clone occurred once. The chain links TRBV11-2 to TRBJ2-1, with 9 bases matching TRBD1. Germline loops: CDR1 SGHAT, CDR2 FQNNGV. V dropped 2 bases and J dropped 6; count of bases not matched to a gene: 5. This CDR3 is 15 amino acids long. The DNA of the CDR3 is TGTGCCAGCAGCTTAACAGGGGGCTATGGCAATGAGCAGTTCTTC. It encodes CASSLTGGYGNEQFF. Filled out from reference TRBV11-2 and TRBJ2-1, the complete variable domain reads EAGVAQSPRYKIIEKRQSVAFWCNPISGHATLYWYQQILGQGPKLLIQFQNNGVVDDSQLPKDRFSAERLKGVDSTLKIQPAKLEDSAVYLCASSLTGGYGNEQFFGPGTRLTVL.

This clone was detected only a few times. This chain links TRBV29-1 with TRBJ2-7, with TRBD2 matching over 13 bases. This CDR3 contains 15 residues. Germline CDR1 SQVTM, CDR2 ANQGSEA. Losses at the gene ends were 4 bases for V and 5 bases for J; bases not matched to a gene: 8. CDR3 nucleotides: TGCAGCGTTGTAGGGACTAGCGGGAAGATCGACGAGCAGTACTTC. It encodes CSVVGTSGKIDEQYF.

The gene calls are TRBV5-1 and TRBJ2-1; TRBD2 might be the D (5 bases). Per germline, CDR1 SGHRS and CDR2 YFSETQ. V dropped 4 bases and J dropped 7 bases, with 18 bases sitting between them. The CDR3 loop spans 15 amino acids. CDR3 bases: TGCGCCAGCAGCCCCACCGCGGGCGTATCGAATGAGCAGTTCTTC. Its translation is CASSPTAGVSNEQFF.

The chain links TRBV10-3 to TRBJ2-3; D remains unclear. This CDR3 is built from 18 residues. Germline V gene sequence: CDR1 ENHRY, CDR2 SYGVKD. V lost 2 bases to trimming and J lost 2 bases, with 20 bases between them. CDR3 in DNA: TGTGCCATCAGTGAGCTGGCGATTGGAGCCTCTAACACAGATACGCAGTATTTT. Translating it yields CAISELAIGASNTDTQYF.

The chain employs TRBV5-1 and TRBJ2-1, with 9 bases aligning to TRBD1. The V segment lost 4 bases and the J segment 7 bases; nucleotides outside the gene matches: 6. From germline, CDR1 is SGHRS and CDR2 YFSETQ. The CDR3 has 14 residues. The chain's CDR3 is CASSPGQGINEQFF. CDR3 DNA: TGCGCCAGCAGCCCTGGACAGGGGATTAATGAGCAGTTCTTC.

The V and J genes are TRBV19 and TRBJ1-5; D is ambiguous. Looked up from germline, CDR1 is LNHDA and CDR2 is SQIVND (reference sequence). With 5 bases removed from V and 7 bases from J, the gap between germline ends came to 15 bases. The CDR3 has 14 amino acids. As DNA, the CDR3 is TGTGCCAGTAGTCCTGGGCCATCGGGACAGCCCCAGCATTTT. As protein: CASSPGPSGQPQHF.

V is TRBV6-2 or TRBV6-3 and J is TRBJ1-1; D perhaps matches TRBD1 (6 bases). Trimming shortened V by 4 bases and J by 1 base, and 10 bases separated the two germline ends. Germline CDR1 and CDR2: MNHEY and SVGEGT. This CDR3 comprises 14 residues. The CDR3 DNA sequence: TGTGCCAGCAGTTGGACAGTTACGAACACTGAAGCTTTCTTT. Its translation is CASSWTVTNTEAFF.

About this clone itself: The sample contains more than one DNA sequence encoding this CDR3. The rearrangement links TRBV25-1 to TRBJ1-1; no clear D gene. With 5 bases removed from V and 1 base from J, the gap between germline ends came to 2 bases. Germline CDR1 and CDR2: MGHDK and SYGVNS. The CDR3 loop spans 11 amino acids. CDR3 nucleotide sequence: TGTGCCAGCAGTCGGAACACTGAAGCTTTCTTT. It translates to CASSRNTEAFF. The full variable domain, completed using reference TRBV25-1 and TRBJ1-1, is EADIYQTPRYLVIGTGKKITLECSQTMGHDKMYWYQQDPGMELHLIHYSYGVNSTEKGDLSSESTVSRIRTEHFPLTLESARPSHTSQYLCASSRNTEAFFGQGTRLTVV.

The chain has TRBV3-1 (or the pseudogene TRBV3-2) and TRBJ2-3, with D possibly matching TRBD2 (5 bases). V dropped 3 bases and J dropped 0 bases, with 7 bases sitting between them. Germline lookup yields CDR1 LGHDT and CDR2 YNNKEL (reference sequence). This CDR3 is built from 14 residues. This CDR3 is CASSQEASTDTQYF. CDR3 sequence (DNA): TGTGCCAGCAGCCAGGAGGCTAGCACAGATACGCAGTATTTT.

This chain links TRBV6-1 with TRBJ2-3, with a weak D call TRBD2 (6 bases). Trimming pared 6 bases from V and 1 base from J, leaving 14 bases between. This CDR3 is 15 amino acids long. Germline loops: CDR1 MNHNS, CDR2 SASEGT. CDR3 DNA sequence: TGTGCCAGCAGAGAAAACGGGGGAGGCACAGATACGCAGTATTTT. This sequence encodes CASRENGGGTDTQYF.

CDR3 loop: CAHNEAVKNTEAFF. In DNA, the CDR3 is TGTGCCCATAACGAGGCAGTGAAGAACACTGAAGCTTTCTTT. The chain recombines TRBV30 with TRBJ1-1; D unclear. This CDR3 is built from 14 residues. CDR1 GTSNPN and CDR2 SVGIG come from the germline V gene (reference sequence). The V gene lost 8 bases and the J gene lost 1 base, with 17 bases spanning the gap.